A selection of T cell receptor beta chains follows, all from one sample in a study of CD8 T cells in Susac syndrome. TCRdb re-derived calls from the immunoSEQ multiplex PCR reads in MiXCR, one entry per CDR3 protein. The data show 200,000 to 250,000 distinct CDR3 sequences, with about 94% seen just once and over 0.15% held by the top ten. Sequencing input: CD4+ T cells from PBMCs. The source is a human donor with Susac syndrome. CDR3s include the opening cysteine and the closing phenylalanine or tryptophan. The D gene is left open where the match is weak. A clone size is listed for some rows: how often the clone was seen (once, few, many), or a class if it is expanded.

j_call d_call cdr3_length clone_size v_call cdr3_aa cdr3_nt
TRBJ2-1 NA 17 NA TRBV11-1 CASTLTGTPSSYNEQFF TGTGCCAGCACCCTTACGGGAACCCCTAGCTCCTACAATGAGCAGTTCTTC
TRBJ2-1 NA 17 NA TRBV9 CASSVSPSLPYYNEQFF TGTGCCAGCAGCGTTTCCCCTTCCCTCCCCTACTACAATGAGCAGTTCTTC
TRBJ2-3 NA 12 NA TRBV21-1 CASSTQRGTQYF TGTGCCAGCAGCACCCAGCGGGGTACGCAGTATTTT
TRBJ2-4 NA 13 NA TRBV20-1 CSARDGGHGIQYF TGCAGTGCTAGAGACGGGGGACACGGCATTCAGTACTTC
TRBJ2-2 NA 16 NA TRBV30 CAWSDVGTVNTGELFF TGTGCCTGGAGCGACGTCGGGACGGTCAACACCGGGGAGCTGTTTTTT
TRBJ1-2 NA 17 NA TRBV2 CASSEALRLMGDYGYTF TGTGCCAGCAGTGAAGCGCTTCGGTTAATGGGGGACTATGGCTACACCTTC
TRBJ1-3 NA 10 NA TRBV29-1 CSAGENTIYF TGCAGCGCGGGGGAAAACACCATATATTTT
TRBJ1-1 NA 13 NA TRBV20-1 CSARDQSYTEAFF TGCAGTGCTAGAGATCAATCCTACACTGAAGCTTTCTTT
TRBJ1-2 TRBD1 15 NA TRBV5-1 CASSAGDRLNYGYTF TGCGCCAGCAGCGCCGGGGACAGACTTAACTATGGCTACACCTTC
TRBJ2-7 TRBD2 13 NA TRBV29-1 CSVNHVAGEEQYF TGCAGCGTTAATCATGTAGCGGGGGAAGAGCAGTACTTC
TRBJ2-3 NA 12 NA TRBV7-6 CASSGTIDTQYF TGTGCCAGCTCCGGCACCATAGATACGCAGTATTTT
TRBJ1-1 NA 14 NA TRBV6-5 CASSYGEGQTEAFF TGTGCCAGCAGTTATGGAGAGGGTCAGACTGAAGCTTTCTTT
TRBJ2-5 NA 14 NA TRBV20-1 CSARVGGRAETQYF TGCAGTGCTAGAGTCGGGGGGCGCGCAGAGACCCAGTACTTC
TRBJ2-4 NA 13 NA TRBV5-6 CASSLERSDIQYF TGTGCCAGCAGCTTAGAGAGGAGTGACATTCAGTACTTC
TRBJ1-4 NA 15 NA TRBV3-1 CASSQDASSNEKLFF TGTGCCAGCAGCCAAGATGCCAGTTCTAATGAAAAACTGTTTTTT
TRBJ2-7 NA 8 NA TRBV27 CASTDQYF TGTGCCAGCACCGATCAGTACTTC
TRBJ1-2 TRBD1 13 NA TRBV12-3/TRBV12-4 CASSFSGGGGYTF TGTGCCAGCAGTTTTTCAGGGGGCGGTGGCTACACCTTC
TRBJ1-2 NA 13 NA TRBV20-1 CSARDQLNYGYTF TGCAGTGCTAGAGACCAGCTTAACTATGGCTACACCTTC
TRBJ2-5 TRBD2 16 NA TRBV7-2 CASSPQAGGPGETQYF TGTGCCAGCAGCCCGCAAGCGGGGGGGCCTGGAGAGACCCAGTACTTC
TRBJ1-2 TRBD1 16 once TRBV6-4 CASSGYYRDRLDGYTF TGTGCCAGCAGCGGCTATTACCGGGACAGACTTGATGGCTACACCTTC
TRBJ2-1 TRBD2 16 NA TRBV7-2 CASSLASAGGNNEQFF TGTGCCAGCAGCTTAGCGTCCGCGGGGGGCAACAATGAGCAGTTCTTC
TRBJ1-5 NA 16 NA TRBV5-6 CASSMGVGDVNQPQHF TGTGCCAGCAGCATGGGGGTTGGGGATGTCAATCAGCCCCAGCATTTT
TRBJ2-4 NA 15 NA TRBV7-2 CASSPLSMAKNIQYF TGTGCCAGCAGCCCGTTATCTATGGCCAAAAACATTCAGTACTTC
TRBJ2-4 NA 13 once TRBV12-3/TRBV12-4 CASSPGPQDIQYF TGTGCCAGCAGTCCCGGGCCTCAGGACATTCAGTACTTC
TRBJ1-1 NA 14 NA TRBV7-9 CASSSRGVNTEAFF TGTGCCAGCAGCTCCCGGGGGGTAAACACTGAAGCTTTCTTT
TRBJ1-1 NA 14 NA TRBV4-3 CASSQDGVNTEAFF TGCGCCAGCAGCCAAGATGGGGTGAACACTGAAGCTTTCTTT
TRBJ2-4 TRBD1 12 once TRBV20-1 CSAKTGVDIQYF TGCAGTGCCAAGACAGGGGTGGACATTCAGTACTTC
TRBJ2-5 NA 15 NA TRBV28 CASSSRDRVQETQYF TGTGCCAGCAGTTCCCGCGACAGAGTCCAAGAGACCCAGTACTTC
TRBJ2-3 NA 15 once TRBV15 CATSRGTLSTDTQYF TGTGCCACCAGCAGAGGAACGCTGAGCACAGATACGCAGTATTTT
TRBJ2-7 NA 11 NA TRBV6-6 CASSSDSQQYF TGTGCCAGCAGTTCGGACAGTCAGCAGTACTTC
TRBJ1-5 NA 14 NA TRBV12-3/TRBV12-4 CASSFRGTNQPQHF TGTGCCAGCAGTTTTCGAGGCACCAATCAGCCCCAGCATTTT
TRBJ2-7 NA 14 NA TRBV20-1 CSARDSKHLYEQYF TGCAGTGCTAGAGATTCGAAACACCTCTACGAGCAGTACTTC
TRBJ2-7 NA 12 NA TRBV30 CASTNGGHEQYF TGTGCCTCAACGAACGGGGGCCACGAGCAGTACTTC
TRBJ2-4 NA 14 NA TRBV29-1 CSVGTGTVKNIQYF TGCAGCGTCGGGACCGGGACGGTTAAAAACATTCAGTACTTC
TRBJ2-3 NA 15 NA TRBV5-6 CASTPDSFSTDTQYF TGTGCCAGCACCCCTGACAGCTTCAGCACAGATACGCAGTATTTT
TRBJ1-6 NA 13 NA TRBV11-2 CASSLGLESPLHF TGTGCCAGCAGCTTAGGACTCGAATCACCCCTCCACTTT
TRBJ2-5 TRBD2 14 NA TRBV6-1 CASSVRGIRETQYF TGTGCCAGCAGTGTGCGGGGGATTCGAGAGACCCAGTACTTC
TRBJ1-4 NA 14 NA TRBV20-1 CSARDPLGNEKLFF TGCAGTGCTAGAGATCCCCTTGGGAATGAAAAACTGTTTTTT
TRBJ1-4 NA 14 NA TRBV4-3 CASSPGGLNEKLFF TGCGCCAGCAGCCCGGGGGGACTTAATGAAAAACTGTTTTTT
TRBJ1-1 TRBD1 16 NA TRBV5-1 CASSLEGTDMNTEAFF TGCGCCAGCAGCTTGGAGGGGACAGACATGAACACTGAAGCTTTCTTT
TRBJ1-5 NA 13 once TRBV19 CASSIAQYQPQHF TGTGCCAGTAGTATAGCCCAATATCAGCCCCAGCATTTT
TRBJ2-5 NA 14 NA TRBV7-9 CASSPRDGVETQYF TGTGCCAGCAGCCCCAGGGACGGGGTAGAGACCCAGTACTTC
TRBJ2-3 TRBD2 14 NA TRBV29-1 CSVASSGSTDTQYF TGCAGCGTTGCGTCTAGCGGATCCACAGATACGCAGTATTTT
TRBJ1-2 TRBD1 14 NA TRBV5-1 CASSEKQGGYGYTF TGCGCCAGCAGCGAAAAACAGGGGGGGTATGGCTACACCTTC
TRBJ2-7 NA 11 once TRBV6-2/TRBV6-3 CASSPYYEQYF TGTGCCAGCAGTCCCTACTACGAGCAGTACTTC
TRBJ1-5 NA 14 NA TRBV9 CASSATGNNQPQHF TGTGCCAGCAGCGCGACAGGTAACAATCAGCCCCAGCATTTT
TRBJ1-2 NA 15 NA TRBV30 CAWSATGLANYGYTF TGTGCCTGGAGCGCAACAGGATTAGCTAACTATGGCTACACCTTC
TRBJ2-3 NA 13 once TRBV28 CASTNWGTDTQYF TGTGCCAGCACCAATTGGGGCACAGATACGCAGTATTTT
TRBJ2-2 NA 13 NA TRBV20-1 CSASRSYTGELFF TGCAGTGCTAGCCGCAGCTACACCGGGGAGCTGTTTTTT
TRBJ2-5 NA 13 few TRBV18 CASSPPPRETQYF TGTGCCAGCTCACCTCCCCCCCGAGAGACCCAGTACTTC
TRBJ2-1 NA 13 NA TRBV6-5 CASSSWGGGEQFF TGTGCCAGCAGTTCCTGGGGAGGTGGTGAGCAGTTCTTC
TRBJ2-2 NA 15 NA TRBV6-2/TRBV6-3 CASKTLLTNTGELFF TGTGCCAGCAAGACCTTACTTACGAACACCGGGGAGCTGTTTTTT
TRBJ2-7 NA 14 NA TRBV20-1 CSAAGASGAYEQYF TGCAGTGCAGCAGGGGCTAGCGGAGCCTACGAGCAGTACTTC
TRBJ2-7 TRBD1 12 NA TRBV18 CASSPDRNEQYF TGTGCCAGCTCACCGGACAGGAACGAGCAGTACTTC
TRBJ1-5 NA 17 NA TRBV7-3 CASSHPSLADSNQPQHF TGTGCCAGCAGCCACCCCTCTCTTGCGGATAGCAATCAGCCCCAGCATTTT
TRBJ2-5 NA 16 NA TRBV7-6 CASSLTRSSRQETQYF TGTGCCAGCAGCTTAACTAGGAGCTCTCGGCAAGAGACCCAGTACTTC
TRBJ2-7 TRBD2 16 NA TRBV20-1 CSARDPSGGAGVEQYF TGCAGTGCTAGAGATCCTAGCGGGGGGGCCGGAGTCGAGCAGTACTTC
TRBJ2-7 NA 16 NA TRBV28 CASSPLRRPSSYEQYF TGTGCCAGCAGTCCCCTCCGTAGACCGAGTTCCTACGAGCAGTACTTC
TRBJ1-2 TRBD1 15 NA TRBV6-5 CASSPTRDSPGGYTF TGTGCCAGCAGTCCCACCCGGGACAGCCCTGGAGGCTACACCTTC
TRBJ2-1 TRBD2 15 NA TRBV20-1 CSASSGGGAPNEQFF TGCAGTGCTAGCTCCGGCGGGGGGGCCCCCAATGAGCAGTTCTTC